This T cell receptor beta chain was captured in a study of T cell repertoires and HLA-DP antigens. The overall study: In vitro CD4+ alloreactivity was against HeLa-presented HLA-DP. Average DNA input: approximately 240 ng for CD137+CD4+ sorts, around 1,200 ng pre-culture.

This clone was seen only a few times. Its antigen is unknown. Profiling relied on immunoSEQ multiplex PCR, and the TCRdb table lists in-frame clones only, not all of them. This table holds about 89,000 clones, about 89% found once. The V segment lost 5 bases and the J segment 7 bases; nucleotides outside the gene matches: 18. The CDR3 is made up of 17 amino acids. The germline V gene encodes CDR1 SGHTA and CDR2 FQGNSA. The sample comprised CD4+ T cells from PBMCs. This sequence joins TRBV7-2 and TRBJ1-2; 8 bases are a match to TRBD1. This TCR was recovered from a man in his fifties or sixties in good health and CMV-seronegative. In DNA form, the CDR3 reads TGTGCCAGCAGCGGAGGCGGTGGCAGGGGGCAGGAATTTGGCTACACCTTC. It codes for CASSGGGGRGQEFGYTF. Full variable domain (outside the CDR3, taken from reference TRBV7-2 and TRBJ1-2): GAGVSQSPSNKVTEKGKDVELRCDPISGHTALYWYRQSLGQGLEFLIYFQGNSAPDKSGLPSDRFSAERTGGSVSTLTIQRTQQEDSAVYLCASSGGGGRGQEFGYTFGSGTRLTVV.